This passage covers 2 T cell receptor beta chains from one sample sequenced in a study of regulatory T cells in long-lasting Graves disease. As to time point: persistent/refractory GD, antithyroid drugs over 5 years with positive TRAb. RNA isolated from PBMCs was used to make the TCR library. Both iRepertoire HTBI primers and Arm-PCR of CDR3 regions were used to build the TCR beta libraries. TCRdb reanalysed the multiplex PCR reads using MiXCR and keeps one entry per CDR3 protein. The data show a few hundred thousand distinct CDR3 sequences, about 22% seen once. This sample comprised peripheral blood mononuclear cells (PBMCs), obtained when the disease was refractory, from a patient treated with antithyroid drugs. The receptor source for this set is a female donor with Graves disease.

J is TRBJ2-5 and V is TRBV3-1, with 11 bases that match TRBD2. The germline V gene encodes CDR1 LGHDT and CDR2 YNNKEL (reference sequence). Trimming at V came to 1 base and at J to 5 bases, leaving 6 bases not matched to a gene. The CDR3 extends over 16 amino acids. The CDR3 region has the DNA TGTGCCAGCAGCCAAGGGTTACTAGCGGGAGTGGAGACCCAGTACTTC. Its translation: CASSQGLLAGVETQYF.

As DNA, the CDR3 is TGCAGTGCTAGGAACGACAGAAGACTTGATGGCTACACCTTC. Translation: CSARNDRRLDGYTF. The chain combines TRBV20-1 with TRBJ1-2, with D tentatively TRBD1 (5 bases). The CDR3 is 14 residues long. The germline gives CDR1 DFQATT, CDR2 SNEGSKA (reference sequence). Trimming took 3 bases from V and 6 from J, leaving 17 bases between them.